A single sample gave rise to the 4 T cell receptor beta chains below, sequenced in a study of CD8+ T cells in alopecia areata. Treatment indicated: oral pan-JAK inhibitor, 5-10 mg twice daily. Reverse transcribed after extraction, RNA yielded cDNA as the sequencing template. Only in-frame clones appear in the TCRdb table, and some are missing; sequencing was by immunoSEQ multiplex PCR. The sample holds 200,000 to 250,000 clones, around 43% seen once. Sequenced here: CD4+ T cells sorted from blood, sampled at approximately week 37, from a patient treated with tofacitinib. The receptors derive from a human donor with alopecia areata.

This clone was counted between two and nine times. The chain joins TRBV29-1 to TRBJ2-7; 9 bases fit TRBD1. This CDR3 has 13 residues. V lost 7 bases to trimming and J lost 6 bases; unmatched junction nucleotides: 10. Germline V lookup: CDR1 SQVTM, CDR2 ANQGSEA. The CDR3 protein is CSARTGGEGEQYF. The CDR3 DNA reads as TGCAGCGCCCGCACAGGGGGCGAGGGCGAGCAGTACTTC.

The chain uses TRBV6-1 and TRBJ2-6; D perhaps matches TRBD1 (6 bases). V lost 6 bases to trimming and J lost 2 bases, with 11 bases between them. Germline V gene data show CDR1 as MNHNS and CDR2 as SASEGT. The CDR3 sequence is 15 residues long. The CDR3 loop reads CASSRGGTGANVLTF. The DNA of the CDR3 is TGTGCCAGCAGCCGAGGGGGTACTGGGGCCAACGTCCTGACTTTC.

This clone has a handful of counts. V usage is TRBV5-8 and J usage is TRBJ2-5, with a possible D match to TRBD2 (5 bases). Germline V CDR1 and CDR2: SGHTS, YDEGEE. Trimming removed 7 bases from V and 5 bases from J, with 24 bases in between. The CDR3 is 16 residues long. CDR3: CASRPRARSGRETQYF. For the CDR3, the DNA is TGTGCCAGCCGACCCCGGGCGAGGAGCGGTAGGGAGACCCAGTACTTC.

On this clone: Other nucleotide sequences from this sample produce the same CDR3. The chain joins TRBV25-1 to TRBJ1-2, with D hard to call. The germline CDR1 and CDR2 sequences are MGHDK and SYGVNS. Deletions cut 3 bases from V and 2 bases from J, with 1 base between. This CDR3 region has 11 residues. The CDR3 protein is CASSENYGYTF. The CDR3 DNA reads TGTGCCAGCAGTGAGAACTATGGCTACACCTTC.